The clone carrying this T cell receptor beta chain is termed medium-sized. The antigen is not known. Four PCR rounds used nested alpha and beta constant region primers plus the SP2 primer. TCRdb passed the 5' RACE reads through MiXCR, listing each CDR3 protein once. The top ten clones hold roughly 2.5% of a sample with 30,000 to 40,000 distinct CDR3 sequences, about a sixth of them seen once. This specimen comes from a study of naive and memory T cell subsets. General study points: This RNA-based method may be sensitive to activation-related transcript changes.

There are 13 residues in the CDR3. Trimming removed 6 bases from V and 4 bases from J, with 13 bases in between. Germline V lookup: CDR1 SQVTM, CDR2 ANQGSEA. An oligonucleotide containing a UMI was ligated to the 3' end of TCR cDNA. Cells were not sorted; total RNA input targeted roughly 1 to 1000 ng. The TCR sequence derives from a female donor in good health. This sequence joins TRBV29-1 and TRBJ2-1; D is unclear. The CDR3 bases are TGCAGCGTCTGGGATCACGGGTACAATGAGCAGTTCTTC. Translated: CSVWDHGYNEQFF.